This passage covers 5 T cell receptor beta chains from one sample sequenced in a study of patients and donors after allogeneic stem cell transplantation. MiXCR, run by TCRdb on the RT-PCR reads, gives a single entry per CDR3 protein. The table has 390,000 or so distinct CDR3 sequences, approximately 16% seen once; the top ten hold roughly 7%. The source material was blood, either unsorted or a sorted T cell fraction (not recorded which). These receptors were taken from a human donor who was either an allogeneic HSCT recipient or a stem cell or donor lymphocyte infusion donor (not recorded which). It is not recorded whose cells these are; they may come from a transplant donor.

This rearrangement joins TRBV6-2 or TRBV6-3 to TRBJ2-1; the D gene is possibly TRBD1 (6 bases). V lost 5 bases and J lost 4, with 15 bases in between. Germline CDR1 is MNHEY and CDR2 is SVGEGT. The CDR3 runs 15 residues. This CDR3 reads CASSRTGTPYNEQFF. CDR3 coding DNA: TGTGCCAGCAGTCGAACCGGGACACCGTACAATGAGCAGTTCTTC.

This clonotype occurred a few times. The chain employs TRBV5-1 and TRBJ1-1; TRBD1 agrees at 8 bases. Germline assignment: CDR1 SGHRS and CDR2 YFSETQ. The J segment lost 3 bases and the V segment lost 5 bases, leaving 6 bases of the junction unmatched. The CDR3 is 14 residues long. The CDR3 DNA follows: TGCGCCAGCAGGGGACAGGTTGGAGACACTGAAGCTTTCTTT. Its translation: CASRGQVGDTEAFF. Full variable domain (missing parts from reference TRBV5-1 and TRBJ1-1): KAGVTQTPRYLIKTRGQQVTLSCSPISGHRSVSWYQQTPGQGLQFLFEYFSETQRNKGNFPGRFSGRQFSNSRSEMNVSTLELGDSALYLCASRGQVGDTEAFFGQGTRLTVV.

This clonotype was counted between two and nine times. The chain is built from TRBV18 and TRBJ1-5; D is unresolved. Germline V lookup: CDR1 KGHSH, CDR2 LQKENI. The CDR3 has 14 amino acids. The V end was cut by 6 bases, the J end by 0 bases, with 9 bases between. CDR3 nucleotides: TGTGCCAGCTCGGAAGGCTATAGCAATCAGCCCCAGCATTTT. This codes for CASSEGYSNQPQHF.

This clonotype occurred many times. This sequence joins TRBV24-1 and TRBJ2-1, with 8 bases aligning to TRBD2. V dropped 4 bases and J dropped 7; count of bases not matched to a gene: 8. Germline V CDR1 and CDR2: KGHDR, SFDVKD. The CDR3 is 15 amino acids. The CDR3 here is CATSDPRTGGNEQFF. CDR3 coding DNA: TGTGCCACCAGTGACCCCCGGACGGGAGGGAATGAGCAGTTCTTC.

Many counts were recorded for this clonotype. The chain combines TRBV20-1 with TRBJ2-7, with 7 bases aligning to TRBD1. There are 13 residues in the CDR3. V dropped 6 bases and J dropped 0; count of bases not matched to a gene: 5. CDR1 and CDR2 (germline): DFQATT, SNEGSKA (reference sequence). The CDR3 region is CSATGQASYEQYF. The CDR3 DNA reads TGCAGTGCCACCGGACAGGCCTCCTACGAGCAGTACTTC.